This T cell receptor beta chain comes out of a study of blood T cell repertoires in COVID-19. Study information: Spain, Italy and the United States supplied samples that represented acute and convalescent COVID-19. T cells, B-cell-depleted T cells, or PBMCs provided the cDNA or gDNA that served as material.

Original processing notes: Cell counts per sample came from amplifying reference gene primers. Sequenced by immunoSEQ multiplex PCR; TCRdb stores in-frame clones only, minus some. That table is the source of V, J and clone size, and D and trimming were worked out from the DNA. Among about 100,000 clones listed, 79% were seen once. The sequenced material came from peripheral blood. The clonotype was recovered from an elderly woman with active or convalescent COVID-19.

The CDR3, as DNA: TGTGCCAGCCAAGCGGGAATCTACGAGCAGTACTTC. Amino acid sequence: CASQAGIYEQYF. The chain uses TRBV28 and TRBJ2-7, with 7 bases identical to TRBD2. The J segment lost 3 bases and the V segment lost 8 bases, leaving 4 bases of the junction unmatched. The CDR3 runs to 12 residues. Looked up from germline, CDR1 is MDHEN and CDR2 is SYDVKM.